The 12 T cell receptor beta chains presented below share a single source sample, sequenced in a study of kidney transplant recipient with SARS-CoV-2 infection. TCRdb ran MiXCR on the reads and lists one entry per CDR3 protein. The data show 200,000 to 300,000 distinct CDR3 sequences, with more than 25% seen just once and around 7.8% held by the top ten. The source was a blood sample, collected at baseline and between days 110 and 120 from a kidney transplant recipient. The receptor source for this set is a male patient younger than 45 who had COVID-19 and was a kidney transplant recipient. Some of these T cells may belong to the graft donor.

As to this clonotype: A far larger clone differs by one base, so this is likely a read error. The rearrangement links TRBV6-8 to TRBJ2-7; either TRBD1 or TRBD2 may fit D (5 bases each). Germline V lookup: CDR1 MNHGY, CDR2 SAAAGT. The V end was cut by 4 bases, the J end by 2 bases, with 15 bases between. The CDR3 loop spans 15 amino acids. The CDR3 is CASSWGPEAAYEQYF. CDR3 sequence (DNA): TGTGCCAGCAGTTGGGGACCAGAGGCCGCCTACGAGCAGTACTTC.

Many counts were recorded for this clonotype. V usage is TRBV7-9 and J usage is TRBJ1-2; D not resolved. The CDR3 loop spans 17 amino acids. Germline lookup yields CDR1 SEHNR and CDR2 FQNEAQ (reference sequence). Trimming removed 5 bases at V and 4 bases at J, with 23 bases between. DNA of the CDR3: TGTGCCAGCAGCGCATATGAATACCATGGAAAGACCTATGGCTACACCTTC. Residues: CASSAYEYHGKTYGYTF.

The chain has TRBV5-1 and TRBJ2-3, with 11 bases fitting TRBD2. Germline CDR1 is SGHRS and CDR2 is YFSETQ. The CDR3 is 15 residues long. With V trimmed by 5 bases and J by 6 bases, 8 bases remained unmatched. This CDR3 reads CASSPTSGSFDTQYF. Here the CDR3 DNA reads TGCGCCAGCAGTCCTACTAGCGGGAGTTTCGATACGCAGTATTTT. The entire variable domain, with the rest obtained from reference TRBV5-1 and TRBJ2-3, is as follows: KAGVTQTPRYLIKTRGQQVTLSCSPISGHRSVSWYQQTPGQGLQFLFEYFSETQRNKGNFPGRFSGRQFSNSRSEMNVSTLELGDSALYLCASSPTSGSFDTQYFGPGTRLTVL.

V is TRBV5-1 and J is TRBJ1-2; D is ambiguous. The CDR3 runs to 16 residues. The germline gives CDR1 SGHRS, CDR2 YFSETQ. V was trimmed by 9 bases and J by 4 bases, leaving 25 bases between them. Here the CDR3 reads CANDLTSVRKTYGYTF. CDR3 nucleotides: TGCGCCAACGACTTAACATCGGTTCGAAAGACCTATGGCTACACCTTC.

This clonotype was seen at least ten times. The V and J genes are TRBV25-1 and TRBJ1-2; D unresolved. V lost 5 bases, J lost 4 bases, and 23 bases lay in between. The CDR3 contains 17 residues. CDR1 is MGHDK, CDR2 SYGVNS, per germline. The CDR3 nucleotides read TGTGCCAGCAGTTGTCCCGGAGAACTGGGAAAGACCTATGGCTACACCTTC. Translating gives CASSCPGELGKTYGYTF.

This clonotype was seen ten or more times. The genes are TRBV28 and TRBJ1-5; D is undetermined. V was shortened by 7 bases and J by 4 bases, with 14 bases between the two germline ends. This CDR3 is 14 amino acids long. The germline gives CDR1 MDHEN, CDR2 SYDVKM. DNA of the CDR3: TGTGCCAGCACCCCCGGTTTTAAGAATCAGCCCCAGCATTTT. Protein sequence: CASTPGFKNQPQHF.

Comment on this clonotype: A much larger clone is a single base away; this may be a read error. CDR3 DNA sequence: TGTGCCAGCAGTTACCAAGCGGGAGGGCCCCACGAGCAGTACTTC. Translated, it gives CASSYQAGGPHEQYF. The V gene is TRBV6-5, the J gene TRBJ2-7; 10 bases map to TRBD2. The trim removed 2 bases at V and 5 bases at J, leaving 6 bases unmatched. Per germline, CDR1 MNHEY and CDR2 SVGAGI. This CDR3 has 15 amino acids.

The chain joins TRBV12-3 or TRBV12-4 to TRBJ2-5, with 9 bases aligning to TRBD2. The CDR3 has 15 amino acids. The junction had 7 bases not matched to a gene; V was cut back by 3 bases and J by 5 bases. CDR3 DNA: TGTGCCAGCAGTTTGGGGCGGGGGGGCTCGGAGACCCAGTACTTC. Amino acid sequence: CASSLGRGGSETQYF.

In its sample, this clonotype was seen many times. The rearrangement joins TRBV20-1 to TRBJ2-4; no clear D gene. Germline values: CDR1 DFQATT, CDR2 SNEGSKA (reference sequence). The CDR3 loop spans 13 amino acids. The V end was cut by 3 bases, the J end by 0 bases, with 6 bases between. The CDR3 here is CSASLVAKNIQYF. The CDR3 DNA sequence: TGCAGTGCTAGTCTGGTAGCCAAAAACATTCAGTACTTC.

In its sample, this clonotype was seen many times. This chain links TRBV12-3 or TRBV12-4 with TRBJ1-2; D gene ambiguous. The CDR3 is 17 amino acids. The V end lost 5 bases, the J end lost 4 bases, and 23 bases lay between the germline ends. CDR3 protein: CASSHYSSFRKTYGYTF. The CDR3 nucleotides read TGTGCCAGCAGTCACTATTCCAGCTTCCGAAAGACCTATGGCTACACCTTC.

As for this clonotype: This may be a read error, as it is one base from a much larger clone. The chain employs TRBV6-8 and TRBJ1-2; D unclear. V dropped 5 bases and J dropped 4 bases, with 23 bases sitting between them. The CDR3 spans 17 residues. Germline V CDR1 and CDR2: MNHGY, SAAAGT. The CDR3 sequence is CASSQHARSGKTYGYTF. For the CDR3, the DNA is TGTGCCAGCAGTCAGCACGCACGCTCTGGAAAGACCTATGGCTACACCTTC.

Details on this clonotype: The junction and the germline gene differ at one end; a read error may be behind it. The rearrangement uses TRBV5-1 and TRBJ2-5; D call uncertain. Germline loops: CDR1 SGHRS, CDR2 YFSETQ. The length of the CDR3 is 14 residues. The CDR3 region is CASGFSRQPETQYF. The CDR3 DNA follows: TGCGCCAGCGGCTTCTCCCGCCAGCCTGAAACCCAGTACTTC.